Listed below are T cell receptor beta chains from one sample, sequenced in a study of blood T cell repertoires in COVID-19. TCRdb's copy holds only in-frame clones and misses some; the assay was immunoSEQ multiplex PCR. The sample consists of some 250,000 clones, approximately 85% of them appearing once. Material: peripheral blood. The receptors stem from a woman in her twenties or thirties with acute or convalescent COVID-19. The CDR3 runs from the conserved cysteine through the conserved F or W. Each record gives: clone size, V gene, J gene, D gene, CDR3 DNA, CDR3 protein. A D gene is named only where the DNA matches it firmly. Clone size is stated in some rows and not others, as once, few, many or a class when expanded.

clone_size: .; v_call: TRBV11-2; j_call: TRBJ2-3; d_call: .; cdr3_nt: TGTGCCAGCAGCCCGGGATCCACAGATACGCAGTATTTT; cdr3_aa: CASSPGSTDTQYF
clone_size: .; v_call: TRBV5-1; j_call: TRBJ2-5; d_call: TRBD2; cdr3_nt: TGCGCCAGCAGCTTGGATGTGGGAGGGGAGACCCAGTACTTC; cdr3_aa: CASSLDVGGETQYF
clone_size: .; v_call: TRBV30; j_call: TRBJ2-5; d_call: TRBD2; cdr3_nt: TGTGCCTGGGGACTAGCGGGAGTTAGGCAAGAGACCCAGTACTTC; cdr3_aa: CAWGLAGVRQETQYF
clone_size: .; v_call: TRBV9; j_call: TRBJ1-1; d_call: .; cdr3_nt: TGTGCCAGCAGCGGCAGTTTGAACACTGAAGCTTTCTTT; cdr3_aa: CASSGSLNTEAFF
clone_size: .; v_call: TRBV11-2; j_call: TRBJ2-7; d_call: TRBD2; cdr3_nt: TGTGCCAGCAGCCGCGAAGCGGGAGGACCAACCTACGAGCAGTACTTC; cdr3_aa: CASSREAGGPTYEQYF
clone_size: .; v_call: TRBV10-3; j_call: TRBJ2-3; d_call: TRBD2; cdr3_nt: TGTGCCATCAGGAGCCCTCAGATAGCGGGAGAGAGGAATACGCAGTATTTT; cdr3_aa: CAIRSPQIAGERNTQYF
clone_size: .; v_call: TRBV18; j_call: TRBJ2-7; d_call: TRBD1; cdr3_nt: TGTGCCAGCTCACCAAGGGACAGATACTACGAGCAGTACTTC; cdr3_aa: CASSPRDRYYEQYF
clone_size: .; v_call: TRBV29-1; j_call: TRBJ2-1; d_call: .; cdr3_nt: .; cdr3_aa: CSVPVVAGGTYFF
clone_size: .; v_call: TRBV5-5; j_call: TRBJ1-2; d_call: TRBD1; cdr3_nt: TGTGCCAGCAGCCCGACAGGGGTGAGTGGCTACACCTTC; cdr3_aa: CASSPTGVSGYTF
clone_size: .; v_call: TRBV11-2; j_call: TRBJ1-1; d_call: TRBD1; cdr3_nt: TGTGCCAGCAGCTTAAGAGGACAGGATATTGAAGCTTTCTTT; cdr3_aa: CASSLRGQDIEAFF
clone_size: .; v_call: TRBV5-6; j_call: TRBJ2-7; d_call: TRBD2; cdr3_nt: TGTGCCAGCAGCTTGCGGGAGGTTTCCTACGAGCAGTACTTC; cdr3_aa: CASSLREVSYEQYF
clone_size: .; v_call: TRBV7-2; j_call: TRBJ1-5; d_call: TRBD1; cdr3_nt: TGTGCCAGCAGCGCACAGGGGGCTGGCCAGCCCCAGCATTTT; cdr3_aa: CASSAQGAGQPQHF
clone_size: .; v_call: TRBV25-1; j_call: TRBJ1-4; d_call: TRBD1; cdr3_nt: TGTGCCAGCAGTGAATCGACAGGGGGAGGGGAAAAACTGTTTTTT; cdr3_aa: CASSESTGGGEKLFF
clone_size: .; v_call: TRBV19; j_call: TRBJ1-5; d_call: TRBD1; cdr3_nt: TGTGCCAGTAGTATCCTCGGGACAGGGGGCCGTCAGCCCCAGCATTTT; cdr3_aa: CASSILGTGGRQPQHF
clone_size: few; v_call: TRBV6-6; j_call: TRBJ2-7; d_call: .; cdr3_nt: TGTGCCAGCGGAAGAACGACAGCCTGGGGGCAGTACTTC; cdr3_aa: CASGRTTAWGQYF
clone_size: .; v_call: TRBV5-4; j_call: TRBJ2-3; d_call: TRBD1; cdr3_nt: TGTGCCAGCAGCTCGGGGGGACAGGGGGCAGATACGCAGTATTTT; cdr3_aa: CASSSGGQGADTQYF
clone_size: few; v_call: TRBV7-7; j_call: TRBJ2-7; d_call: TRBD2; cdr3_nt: TGTGCTAGCAGCTTAGCCCCCGCCGGGACTAGCGGCTACGAGCAGTACTTC; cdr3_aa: CASSLAPAGTSGYEQYF
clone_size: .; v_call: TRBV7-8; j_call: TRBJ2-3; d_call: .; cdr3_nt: TGTGCCAGCAGCATCGCGGGACGGAATAGGAAGTATTTT; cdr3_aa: CASSIAGRNRKYF
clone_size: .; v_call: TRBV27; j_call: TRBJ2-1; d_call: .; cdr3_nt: TGTGCCAGCAGTCCCGGGACATCACGTTTCTCCTACAATGAGCAGTTCTTC; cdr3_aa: CASSPGTSRFSYNEQFF
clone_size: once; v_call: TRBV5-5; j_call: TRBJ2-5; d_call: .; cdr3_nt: TGTGCCAGCAGCTTGGCCCCTCTTGACCAAGAGACCCAGTACTTC; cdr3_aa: CASSLAPLDQETQYF
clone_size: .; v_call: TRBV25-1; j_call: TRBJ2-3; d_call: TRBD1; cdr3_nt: TGTGCCAGCAGTGAATTCCGGAGCCTCGGACAGGGCACAGATACGCAGTATTTT; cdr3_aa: CASSEFRSLGQGTDTQYF
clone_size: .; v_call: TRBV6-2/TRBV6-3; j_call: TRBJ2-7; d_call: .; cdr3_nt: TGTGCCAGCAGTTCCCGGACAGCCCGCACCTACGAGCAGTACTTC; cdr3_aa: CASSSRTARTYEQYF
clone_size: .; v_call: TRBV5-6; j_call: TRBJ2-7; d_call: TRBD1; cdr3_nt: TGTGCCAGCAGGGCGACAGGGGGCGCCTCCTACGAGCAGTACTTC; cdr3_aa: CASRATGGASYEQYF
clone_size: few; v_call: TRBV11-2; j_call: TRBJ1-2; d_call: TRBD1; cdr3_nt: TGTGCCAGCAGCTTAGGACAGGGCTATGGCTACACCTTC; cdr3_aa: CASSLGQGYGYTF
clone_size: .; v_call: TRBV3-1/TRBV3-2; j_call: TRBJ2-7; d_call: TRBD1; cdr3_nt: TGTGCCAGCACCACGTACGCCGGACAGGGGGCGGGGGAGCAGTACTTC; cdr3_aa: CASTTYAGQGAGEQYF
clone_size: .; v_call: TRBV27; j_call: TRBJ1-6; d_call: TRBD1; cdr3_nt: TGTGCCAGCAGTTTTTTCACAGGGGAGAATTCACCCCTCCACTTT; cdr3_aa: CASSFFTGENSPLHF
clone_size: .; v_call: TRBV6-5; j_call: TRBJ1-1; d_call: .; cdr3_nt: TGTGCCAGCAGTTACCTTGGGCAGGGGTACACTGAAGCTTTCTTT; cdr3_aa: CASSYLGQGYTEAFF
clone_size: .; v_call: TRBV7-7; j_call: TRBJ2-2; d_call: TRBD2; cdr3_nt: TGTGCTAGCAGCTTAAAAAGCGGGGGATCCGGGGAGCTGTTTTTT; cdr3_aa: CASSLKSGGSGELFF
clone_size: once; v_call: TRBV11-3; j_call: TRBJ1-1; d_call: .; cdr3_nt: TGTGCCAGCAGCTTAACATCCCGTCGGGGGGCCGATGAAGCTTTCTTT; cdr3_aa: CASSLTSRRGADEAFF
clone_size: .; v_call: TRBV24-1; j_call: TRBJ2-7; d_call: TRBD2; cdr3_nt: TGTGCCACCAGTGAGGGGACTAGCGGGAGGTTATACGAGCAGTACTTC; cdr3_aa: CATSEGTSGRLYEQYF
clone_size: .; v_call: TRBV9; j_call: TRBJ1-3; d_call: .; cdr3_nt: TGTGCCAGCAGCTCCACCGGGGGGCGAGGAAACACCATATATTTT; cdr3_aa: CASSSTGGRGNTIYF
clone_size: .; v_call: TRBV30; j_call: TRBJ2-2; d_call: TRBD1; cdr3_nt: TGTGCCTGGAGTGCCGACAGGGTCACCGGGGAGCTGTTTTTT; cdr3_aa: CAWSADRVTGELFF
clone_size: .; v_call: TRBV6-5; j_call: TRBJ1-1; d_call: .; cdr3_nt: TGTGCCAGCAGTTACTTGGGAGGCTCTGAAGCTTTCTTT; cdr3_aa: CASSYLGGSEAFF
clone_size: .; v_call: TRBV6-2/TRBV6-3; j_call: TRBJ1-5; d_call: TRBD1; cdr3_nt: TGTGCCAGCAGTGACAGGGTTAATCAGCCCCAGCATTTT; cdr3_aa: CASSDRVNQPQHF
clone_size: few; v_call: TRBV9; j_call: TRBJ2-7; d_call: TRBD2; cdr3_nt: TGTGCCAGCAGCGCCGGGACTAGCGGGAGCGAGCAGTACTTC; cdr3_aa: CASSAGTSGSEQYF
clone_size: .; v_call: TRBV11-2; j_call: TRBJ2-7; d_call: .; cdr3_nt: TGTGCCAGCAGCTTGGCCCCCTCGTGGTACGAGCAGTACTTC; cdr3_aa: CASSLAPSWYEQYF
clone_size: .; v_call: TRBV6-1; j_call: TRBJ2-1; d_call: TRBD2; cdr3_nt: TGTGCCAGCAGTGATATGCGGGAGACCCCGAGATCTGACAATGAGCAGTTCTTC; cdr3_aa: CASSDMRETPRSDNEQFF
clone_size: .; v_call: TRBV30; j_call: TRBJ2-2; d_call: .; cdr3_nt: TGTGCCTGGAGTGTATGGGGCAGCAGGAACACCGGGGAGCTGTTTTTT; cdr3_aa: CAWSVWGSRNTGELFF
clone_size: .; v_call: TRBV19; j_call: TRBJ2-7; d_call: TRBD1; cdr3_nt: TGTGCCAGTAGTCCGCAGAAATCTTTAGACAGGGCAGGGGAGCAGTACTTC; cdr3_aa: CASSPQKSLDRAGEQYF
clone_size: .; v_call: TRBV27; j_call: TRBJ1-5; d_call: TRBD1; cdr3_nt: TGTGCCAGCGGAGGACAGGGGGCTCCTTCGAGCAATCAGCCCCAGCATTTT; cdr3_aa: CASGGQGAPSSNQPQHF
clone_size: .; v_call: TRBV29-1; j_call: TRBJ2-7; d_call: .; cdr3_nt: TGCAGCGTTGCAGGGGCGGGCTCCTACGAGCAGTACTTC; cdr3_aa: CSVAGAGSYEQYF
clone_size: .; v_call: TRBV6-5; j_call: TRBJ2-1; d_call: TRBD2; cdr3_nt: TGTGCCAGCAAGCGGGAGGGCCATAATGAGCAGTTCTTC; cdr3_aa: CASKREGHNEQFF
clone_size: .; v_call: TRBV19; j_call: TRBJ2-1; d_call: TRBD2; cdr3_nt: TGTGCCAGTAGCACCCGTCATCTAGCGGGAGAGGTTGAGCAGTTCTTC; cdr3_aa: CASSTRHLAGEVEQFF
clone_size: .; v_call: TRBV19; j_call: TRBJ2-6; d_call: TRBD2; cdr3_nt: TGTGCCAGTAGCCCAGCGGGAAGGGGCGCTGGGGCCAACGTCCTGACTTTC; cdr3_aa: CASSPAGRGAGANVLTF
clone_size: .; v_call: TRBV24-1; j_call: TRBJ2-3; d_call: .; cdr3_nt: TGTGCCACCAGTGTCGACGGGACACCGAGCACAGATACGCAGTATTTT; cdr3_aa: CATSVDGTPSTDTQYF
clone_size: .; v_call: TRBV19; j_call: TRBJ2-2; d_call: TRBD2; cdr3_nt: TGTGCCAGTAGTATCGGGACTAGCTTGGTCACCGGGGAGCTGTTTTTT; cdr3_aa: CASSIGTSLVTGELFF
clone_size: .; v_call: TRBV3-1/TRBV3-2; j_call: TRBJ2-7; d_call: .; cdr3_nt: TGTGCCAGCAGCCAAGTGGGGGCTGAGCAGTACTTC; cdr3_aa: CASSQVGAEQYF
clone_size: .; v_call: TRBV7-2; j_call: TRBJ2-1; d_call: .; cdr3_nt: TGTGCCAGCAGCCACTACAATGAGCAGTTCTTC; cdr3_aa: CASSHYNEQFF
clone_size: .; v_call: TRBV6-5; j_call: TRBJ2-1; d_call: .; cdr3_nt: TGTGCCAGCAGTTATCCCGGGAACACCCCCTACAATGAGCAGTTCTTC; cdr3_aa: CASSYPGNTPYNEQFF
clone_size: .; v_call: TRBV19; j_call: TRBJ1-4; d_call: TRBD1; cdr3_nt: TGTGCCAGTAGATCGGACAGGGCTGGGGAAAAACTGTTTTTT; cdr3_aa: CASRSDRAGEKLFF
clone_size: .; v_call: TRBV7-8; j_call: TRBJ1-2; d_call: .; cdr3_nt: TGTGCCAGCAGCCTGGGGGGTAACTATGGCTACACCTTC; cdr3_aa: CASSLGGNYGYTF
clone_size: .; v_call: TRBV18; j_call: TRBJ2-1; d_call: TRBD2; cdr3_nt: TGTGCCAGCTCACCACGGACTAGCGGGGATGAGCAGTTCTTC; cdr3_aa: CASSPRTSGDEQFF
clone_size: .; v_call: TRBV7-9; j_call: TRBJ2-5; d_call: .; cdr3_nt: TGTGCCAGCAGCTTAGTAGGGGCTCAAGAGACCCAGTACTTC; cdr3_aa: CASSLVGAQETQYF
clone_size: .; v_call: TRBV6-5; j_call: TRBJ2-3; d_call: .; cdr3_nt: TGTGCCAGCAGACCCCAGCAGGGTGGCACAGATACGCAGTATTTT; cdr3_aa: CASRPQQGGTDTQYF
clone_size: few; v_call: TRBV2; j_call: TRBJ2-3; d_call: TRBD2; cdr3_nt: TGTGCCAGCAGTCTAACACTAGCGGGAGCAACAGATACGCAGTATTTT; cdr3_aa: CASSLTLAGATDTQYF